The TCR beta chain under discussion was sequenced for a study of T cell repertoires in cytomegalovirus infection. Study in general: Indications came from public TCR beta signatures; they pointed to CMV infection and to a matching HLA type.

TCRdb fed the reads into MiXCR, producing one record per CDR3 protein. The table shows more than 250,000 distinct CDR3 sequences, with roughly an eighth occurring only once. This clonotype was observed many times. Its antigen remains unidentified. Study conclusions and caveats: HLA-C-restricted CMV clonotypes gave the most frequent clonotype in two of eight donors.

The sequencing sample was made of PBMCs. The source of this sequence is a human donor in good health (CMV status not recorded). Some clones in this sample may be carry-over from other donors' samples.

CDR3: CASSPRGPSGTDTQYF. DNA for the CDR3: TGTGCCAGCAGCCCGCGGGGACCTTCGGGCACAGATACGCAGTATTTT. The V and J genes are TRBV7-2 and TRBJ2-3, with a weak D call TRBD2 (6 bases). Germline CDR1 reads SGHTA; CDR2 reads FQGNSA. Trimming took off 5 bases at V and 1 base at J, with 16 bases between the two ends. The CDR3 consists of 16 residues.